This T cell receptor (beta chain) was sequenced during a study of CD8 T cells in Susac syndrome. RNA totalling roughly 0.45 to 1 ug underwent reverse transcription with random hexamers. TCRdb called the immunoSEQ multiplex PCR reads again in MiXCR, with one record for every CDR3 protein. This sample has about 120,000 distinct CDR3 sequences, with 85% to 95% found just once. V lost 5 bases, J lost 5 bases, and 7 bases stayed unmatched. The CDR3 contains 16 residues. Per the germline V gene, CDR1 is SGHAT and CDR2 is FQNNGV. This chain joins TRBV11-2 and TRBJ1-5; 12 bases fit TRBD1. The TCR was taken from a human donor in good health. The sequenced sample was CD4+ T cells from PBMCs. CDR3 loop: CASSPAGTGGDQPQHF. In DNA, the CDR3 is TGTGCCAGCAGCCCCGCTGGGACAGGGGGCGATCAGCCCCAGCATTTT.